This T cell receptor (beta chain) came from a study of shared clonotypes between healthy human individuals. Study-wide points: The diversity represented, both genetic and in exposure history, was limited by few donors. Read depth was anticipated to influence clonotype sharing among donors.

As concerns this clone: Its antigen is as yet unknown.

There were no recent acute infections or vaccinations among the donors, who were healthy HIV-negative adults. Method: immunoSEQ multiplex PCR; TCRdb's copy keeps in-frame clones and lacks some. Of a few hundred thousand clones in the sample, 79% were seen once. The CDR3 runs to 14 residues. Looked up from germline, CDR1 is LNHDA and CDR2 is SQIVND (reference sequence). V was trimmed by 3 bases and J by 3 bases, leaving 11 bases between them. This clonotype was sampled from a woman aged 40-49 years in good health. Some clones in this sample may be carry-over from other donors' samples. The sequencing input was PBMCs. This chain links TRBV19 with TRBJ2-5; tentative D call: TRBD1 (5 bases). The CDR3 nucleotides read TGTGCCAGTAGTATTCCAGGGATGAAAGAGACCCAGTACTTC. Its translation: CASSIPGMKETQYF.